This T cell receptor (beta chain) is drawn from a study of glioma-infiltrating T cells after dendritic cell vaccination. With regard to this clone: What it recognizes is unknown.

CDR1 is MNHNS, CDR2 SASEGT, per germline. V lost 3 bases, J lost 3 bases, and 2 bases stayed unmatched. This CDR3 has 14 residues. Broader study findings: Only a small number of patients had complete blood and tumor samples.

The PCR used 60 V beta and 13 J beta primers. Data came from immunoSEQ multiplex PCR; TCRdb stores just in-frame clones and leaves some out. This table holds 90,000 or so clones, about 85% found once. This TCR came from a human donor with glioblastoma. This rearrangement joins TRBV6-1 to TRBJ1-5, with 7 nucleotides matching TRBD1. The starting material was blood, obtained before dendritic cell vaccination. The CDR3 coding sequence is TGTGCCAGCAGTGAGGGACAGTTCAATCAGCCCCAGCATTTT. Protein product: CASSEGQFNQPQHF.